These 18 T cell receptor beta chains were all obtained from the same sample, sequenced in a study of cytomegalovirus exposure and HLA in healthy donors. Method: immunoSEQ multiplex PCR; TCRdb's copy keeps in-frame clones and lacks some. Here the sample spans under 300,000 clones, around 90% being singletons. Source material: PBMCs. These receptors were collected from a woman between 18 and 30 years old in good health and CMV-seronegative.

The gene calls are TRBV10-3 and TRBJ1-5; TRBD1 matches 8 bases. Germline V gene lookup returns CDR1 ENHRY and CDR2 SYGVKD. Trimming at V came to 0 bases and at J to 4 bases, leaving 5 bases not matched to a gene. This CDR3 comprises 16 residues. CDR3 in DNA: TGTGCCATCAGTGAGTCCCGGGGACAGGAGAATCAGCCCCAGCATTTT. It specifies CAISESRGQENQPQHF.

The chain combines TRBV4-3 with TRBJ1-1, with D tentatively TRBD1 (5 bases). The ends were cut back, 2 bases at V and 2 bases at J, with 9 bases in the middle. Germline V lookup: CDR1 LGHNA, CDR2 YSLEER. The CDR3 extends over 14 amino acids. This CDR3 is CASSQYDSNTEAFF. The CDR3 region has the DNA TGCGCCAGCAGCCAATACGACAGTAACACTGAAGCTTTCTTT.

The chain carries TRBV23-1 and TRBJ1-5; 7 bases are shared with TRBD1. TRBV23-1 is identified as an open reading frame with a role that is uncertain. Trimming took 4 bases from V and 0 from J; bases not matched to a gene: 9. This CDR3 comprises 17 residues. CDR3 residues: CASSPSGDSYSNQPQHF. The CDR3 DNA reads as TGCGCCAGCAGTCCCTCGGGGGACAGTTATAGCAATCAGCCCCAGCATTTT.

The CDR3 sequence is CASSPTGYSNQPQHF. The CDR3 nucleotides are TGTGCCAGCAGTCCGACAGGTTATAGCAATCAGCCCCAGCATTTT. V and J are TRBV6-1 and TRBJ1-5; weak D call: TRBD1 (6 bases). Trimming removed 5 bases at V and 0 bases at J, with 11 bases between. The CDR3 has 15 amino acids. CDR1 and CDR2 (germline): MNHNS, SASEGT.

This clone came up a few times. The chain combines TRBV2 with TRBJ2-7; 8 positions match TRBD2. CDR1 SNHLY and CDR2 FYNNEI come from the germline V gene. This CDR3 comprises 14 residues. After removal of 8 bases from V and 0 bases from J, the junction contained 6 bases not matched to a gene. The CDR3 reads CASPTAGGSYEQYF. DNA for the CDR3: TGTGCCAGCCCTACCGCGGGGGGCTCCTACGAGCAGTACTTC.

This chain links TRBV4-3 with TRBJ2-7; D is uncertain. Per germline, CDR1 LGHNA and CDR2 YSLEER. The germline V and J ends were trimmed by 0 bases and 0 bases, with 9 bases remaining between them. The CDR3 covers 15 residues. The CDR3 DNA is TGCGCCAGCAGCCAAGATGATACAGCCTCCTACGAGCAGTACTTC. This encodes CASSQDDTASYEQYF.

The rearrangement links TRBV6-1 to TRBJ1-4; TRBD1 might be the D (5 bases). V lost 2 bases and J 6 bases, leaving 13 bases between the germline ends. The germline gives CDR1 MNHNS, CDR2 SASEGT. The length of the CDR3 is 15 residues. The chain's CDR3 is CASSERAGMDEKLFF. CDR3 bases: TGTGCCAGCAGTGAAAGGGCAGGGATGGATGAAAAACTGTTTTTT.

The J gene is TRBJ1-4, the V gene TRBV15; D is perhaps TRBD1 (5 bases). The CDR3 length is 14 residues. Germline V gene sequence: CDR1 LNHNV, CDR2 YYDKDF (reference sequence). The ends were cut back, 3 bases at V and 7 bases at J, with 12 bases in the middle. The chain's CDR3 is CATSRAGMREKLFF. CDR3 nucleotides: TGTGCCACCAGCAGGGCAGGGATGCGTGAAAAACTGTTTTTT.

In DNA form, the CDR3 reads TGTGCCAGCAGCCTACAGGGCTACGAGCAGTACGTC. Residues: CASSLQGYEQYV. This sequence joins TRBV5-6 and TRBJ2-7; perhaps TRBD1 as D (6 bases). Trimming shortened V by 4 bases and J by 3 bases, and 8 bases separated the two germline ends. Germline loops: CDR1 SGHDT, CDR2 YYEEEE. This CDR3 region has 12 residues.

This rearrangement joins TRBV7-9 to TRBJ2-7, with TRBD1 matching 8 bases. V shed 5 bases and J 5 bases; nucleotides not matched to a gene: 11. The germline gives CDR1 SEHNR, CDR2 FQNEAQ (reference sequence). This CDR3 comprises 15 residues. CDR3 protein: CASSLRGQGLHEQYF. CDR3 nucleotide sequence: TGTGCCAGCAGCCTCCGAGGACAGGGTCTCCACGAGCAGTACTTC.

Only a few counts were recorded for this clone. The V call is TRBV2, the J call TRBJ1-4; perhaps TRBD1 as D (5 bases). CDR1 SNHLY and CDR2 FYNNEI come from the germline V gene. This CDR3 contains 14 residues. V shed 3 bases and J shed 6 bases, with 11 bases lying between them. The CDR3 DNA reads TGTGCCAGCAGTGAGGGCAGGGAGGATGAAAAACTGTTTTTT. Amino acids: CASSEGREDEKLFF. Together with reference TRBV2 and TRBJ1-4, the CDR3 gives the full variable domain: EPEVTQTPSHQVTQMGQEVILRCVPISNHLYFYWYRQILGQKVEFLVSFYNNEISEKSEIFDDQFSVERPDGSNFTLKIRSTKLEDSAMYFCASSEGREDEKLFFGSGTQLSVL.

The genes are TRBV18 and TRBJ1-2; D not resolved. Germline-derived CDR1 and CDR2 are KGHSH and LQKENI. This CDR3 is 15 amino acids long. The ends were cut back, 0 bases at V and 0 bases at J, with 8 bases in the middle. CDR3 DNA: TGTGCCAGCTCACCACCGCTGACAACTAACTATGGCTACACCTTC. Residues: CASSPPLTTNYGYTF.

The gene calls are TRBV18 and TRBJ1-5, with D unclear. Germline lookup yields CDR1 KGHSH and CDR2 LQKENI. This CDR3 is built from 14 residues. V dropped 4 bases and J dropped 6 bases, with 13 bases sitting between them. The CDR3 bases are TGTGCCAGCTCACGAAGCGGGGAGGGTCAGCCCCAGCATTTT. Protein: CASSRSGEGQPQHF.

The CDR3 DNA sequence: TGTGCCAGCAGTTTAGTGAGCAGACTACCGAACACTGAAGCTTTCTTT. Its translation is CASSLVSRLPNTEAFF. The rearrangement uses TRBV28 and TRBJ1-1; D is ambiguous. The V end was cut by 2 bases, the J end by 1 base, with 14 bases between. CDR1 MDHEN and CDR2 SYDVKM come from the germline V gene. CDR3 length equals 16 residues.

Note on this clone: One end of the junction fails to match germline, which may point to a read error. CDR3 residues: CATRPSARNF. The DNA of the CDR3 is TGCGCCACCCGCCCGAGCGCGCGGAACTTC. J is TRBJ2-5 and V is TRBV4-3; D not resolved. CDR3 length equals 10 residues. CDR1 and CDR2 from the germline V gene are LGHNA and YSLEER.

The V call is TRBV19, the J call TRBJ2-7; weak D call: TRBD1 (6 bases). The CDR3 sequence is 13 residues long. The V end lost 4 bases, the J end lost 1 base, and 8 bases lay between the germline ends. Germline-derived CDR1 and CDR2 are LNHDA and SQIVND (reference sequence). For the CDR3, the DNA is TGTGCCAGTAGTAACAGGGAGTCCTACGAGCAGTACTTC. Translating gives CASSNRESYEQYF.

The chain employs TRBV18 and TRBJ2-3; TRBD1 matches at 10 bases. CDR1 and CDR2 from the germline V gene are KGHSH and LQKENI. V gave up 1 base and J gave up 3 bases; unmatched junction bases: 4. The CDR3 has 16 amino acids. CDR3 in amino acids: CASSPRDRGQTDTQYF. CDR3 nucleotide sequence: TGTGCCAGCTCACCACGCGACAGGGGGCAGACAGATACGCAGTATTTT.

V and J are TRBV18 and TRBJ2-5; 7 nucleotides line up with TRBD2. The germline gives CDR1 KGHSH, CDR2 LQKENI. J was trimmed by 5 bases and V by 3 bases; bases with no gene match: 3. This CDR3 is 13 amino acids long. CDR3 coding DNA: TGTGCCAGCTCACCGAGGCGGGGGGAGACCCAGTACTTC. Translating gives CASSPRRGETQYF.